This T cell receptor beta chain derives from a study of T cells after yellow fever vaccination. Broader study findings: Researchers cautioned that FACS-sorted repertoires could harbor abundant clonotypes contaminating from the bulk population. Though weaker, the secondary response peaked faster, on day 5 versus 15. Clones that expanded after primary vaccination mostly reappeared after the booster (roughly 96% CD4, 70% to 90% CD8).

It was through 5'RACE template switching that TCR cDNA was made, with a universal primer site and UMIs added. TCRdb processed the 5' RACE reads anew with MiXCR; each CDR3 protein has one entry. The sample lists hundreds of thousands of distinct CDR3 sequences, about 13% occurring once. Note on this clonotype: Antigen specificity is unknown.

With 6 bases removed from V and 7 bases from J, the gap between germline ends came to 18 bases. The CDR3 has 13 amino acids. The germline V gene has CDR1 DFQATT and CDR2 SNEGSKA (reference sequence). The V call is TRBV20-1, the J call TRBJ1-2; D is possibly TRBD1 (6 bases). The receptor was derived from a man under 40 who received the YFV17D yellow fever vaccine. Specimen: PBMCs, collected on the day of the yellow fever booster vaccination. The CDR3 DNA reads TGCAGTGCGCTAGGGGGAGGGGTTTCTGGCTACACCTTC. Protein product: CSALGGGVSGYTF.